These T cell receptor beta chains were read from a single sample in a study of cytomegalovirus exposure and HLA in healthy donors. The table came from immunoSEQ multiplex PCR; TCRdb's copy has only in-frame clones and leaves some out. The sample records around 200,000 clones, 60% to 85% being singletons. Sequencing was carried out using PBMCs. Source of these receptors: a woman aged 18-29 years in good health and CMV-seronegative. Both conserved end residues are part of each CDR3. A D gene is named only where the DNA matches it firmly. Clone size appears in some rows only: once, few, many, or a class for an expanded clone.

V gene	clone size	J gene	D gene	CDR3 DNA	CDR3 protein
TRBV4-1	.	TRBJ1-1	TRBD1	TGCGCCAGCAGCCGGGCGGGACAGATGAACACTGAAGCTTTCTTT	CASSRAGQMNTEAFF
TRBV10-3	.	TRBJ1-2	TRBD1	TGTGCCATCAGTGTCTTACGGACAGGAACAGACTATGGCTACACCTTC	CAISVLRTGTDYGYTF
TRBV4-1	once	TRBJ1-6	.	TGCGCCAGCAGCCAAGATCGATCCCAGAATTCACCCCTCCACTTT	CASSQDRSQNSPLHF
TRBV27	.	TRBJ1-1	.	TGTGCCAGCAACTACGCCGCGAGGACTTTCTTT	CASNYAARTFF
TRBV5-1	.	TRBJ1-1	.	TGCGCCAGCAGCTTGGTCGGGGGGGGCAACACTGAAGCTTTCTTT	CASSLVGGGNTEAFF
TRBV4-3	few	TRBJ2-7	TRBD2	TGCGCCAGCAGCCAAGAGGGACTAGCGGGAGATAACGAGCAGTACTTC	CASSQEGLAGDNEQYF
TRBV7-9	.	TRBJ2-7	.	TGTGCCAGCACGGAGCAGTACTTC	CASTEQYF
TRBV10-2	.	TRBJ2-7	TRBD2	TGCGCCAGCAGTACCGGGACTACCTCCCACGAGCAGTACTTC	CASSTGTTSHEQYF
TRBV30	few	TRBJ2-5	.	TGTGCCTCTTCCGGGGGTGAAGAGACCCAGTACTTC	CASSGGEETQYF
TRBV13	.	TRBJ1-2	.	TGTGCCAGCAGTTTCGACAGGCGAGGCTACACCTTC	CASSFDRRGYTF
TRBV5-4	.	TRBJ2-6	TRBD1	TGTGCCAGCAGCCTTGGGACAGGGGGCGCTGGGGCCAACGTCCTGACTTTC	CASSLGTGGAGANVLTF
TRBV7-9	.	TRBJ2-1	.	TGTGCCAGCAGTTCCTCTTTCTCCTCCTACAATGAGCAGTTCTTC	CASSSSFSSYNEQFF
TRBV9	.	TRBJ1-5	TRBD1	TGTGCCAGCAGCGCCGGGACAGTCAATCAGCCCCAGCATTTT	CASSAGTVNQPQHF
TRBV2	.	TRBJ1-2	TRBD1	TGTGCCAGCAGTAGAGACAGGGGAAGACCTGGCTACACCTTC	CASSRDRGRPGYTF
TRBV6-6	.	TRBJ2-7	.	TGTGCCAGCAGCCGACAGAACTACGAGCAGTACTTC	CASSRQNYEQYF
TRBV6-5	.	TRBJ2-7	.	TGTGCCAGCAAGATACAGAGCGGGTTCAGAGGCGAACAGTACTTC	CASKIQSGFRGEQYF
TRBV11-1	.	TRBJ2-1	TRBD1	TGTGCCAGCAGCTTGTTTGGGACAGGTGTCTCCTACAATGAGCAGTTCTTC	CASSLFGTGVSYNEQFF
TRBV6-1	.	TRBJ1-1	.	TGTGCCAGCTGTGTGGCAGAGGGAGATGAAGCTTTCTTT	CASCVAEGDEAFF